What follows describes a single TCR beta chain. The antigen remains unidentified. The CDR3 loop spans 12 amino acids. Per germline, CDR1 MNHNY and CDR2 SVGAGI (reference sequence). Trimming took off 7 bases at V and 3 bases at J, with 6 bases between the two ends. The data derive from a study of cytomegalovirus exposure and HLA in healthy donors. Findings and caveats of the study: Most TCR sequences were seen very rarely across donors, but some public TCRs occurred in many. As a later analysis showed, a missense DCLRE1C variant was linked to trimming of TCR beta V- and J-genes.

PCR amplification relied on 60 Vbeta primers (plus 13 Jbeta primers). The repertoire was sequenced with immunoSEQ multiplex PCR; TCRdb's copy has only in-frame clones and lacks some. The sample gives fewer than 200,000 clones, almost 85% of which show up once; more than 0.4% is in the top ten. Sequencing was done on a sample of PBMCs. This TCR was sampled from a woman aged 45-59 years in good health and CMV-seronegative. The V gene is TRBV6-6, the J gene TRBJ2-2, with unresolved D. The CDR3 DNA reads as TGTGCCAGCAACCGGGACACCGGGGAGCTGTTTTTT. The encoded protein is CASNRDTGELFF.